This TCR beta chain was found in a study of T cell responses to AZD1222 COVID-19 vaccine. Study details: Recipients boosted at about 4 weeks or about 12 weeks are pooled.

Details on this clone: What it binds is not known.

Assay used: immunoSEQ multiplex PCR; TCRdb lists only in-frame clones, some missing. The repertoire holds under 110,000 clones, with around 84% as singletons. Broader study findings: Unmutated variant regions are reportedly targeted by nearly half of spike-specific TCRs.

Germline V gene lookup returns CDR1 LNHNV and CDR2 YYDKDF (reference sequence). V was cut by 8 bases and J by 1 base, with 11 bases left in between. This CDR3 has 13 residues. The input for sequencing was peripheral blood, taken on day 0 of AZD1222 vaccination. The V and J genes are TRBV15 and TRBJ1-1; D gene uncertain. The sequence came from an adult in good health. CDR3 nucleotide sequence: TGTGCCACCGGACTCGAAGCGAACACTGAAGCTTTCTTT. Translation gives CATGLEANTEAFF. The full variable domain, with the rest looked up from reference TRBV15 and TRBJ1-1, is DAMVIQNPRYQVTQFGKPVTLSCSQTLNHNVMYWYQQKSSQAPKLLFHYYDKDFNNEADTPDNFQSRRPNTSFCFLDIRSPGLGDTAMYLCATGLEANTEAFFGQGTRLTVV.